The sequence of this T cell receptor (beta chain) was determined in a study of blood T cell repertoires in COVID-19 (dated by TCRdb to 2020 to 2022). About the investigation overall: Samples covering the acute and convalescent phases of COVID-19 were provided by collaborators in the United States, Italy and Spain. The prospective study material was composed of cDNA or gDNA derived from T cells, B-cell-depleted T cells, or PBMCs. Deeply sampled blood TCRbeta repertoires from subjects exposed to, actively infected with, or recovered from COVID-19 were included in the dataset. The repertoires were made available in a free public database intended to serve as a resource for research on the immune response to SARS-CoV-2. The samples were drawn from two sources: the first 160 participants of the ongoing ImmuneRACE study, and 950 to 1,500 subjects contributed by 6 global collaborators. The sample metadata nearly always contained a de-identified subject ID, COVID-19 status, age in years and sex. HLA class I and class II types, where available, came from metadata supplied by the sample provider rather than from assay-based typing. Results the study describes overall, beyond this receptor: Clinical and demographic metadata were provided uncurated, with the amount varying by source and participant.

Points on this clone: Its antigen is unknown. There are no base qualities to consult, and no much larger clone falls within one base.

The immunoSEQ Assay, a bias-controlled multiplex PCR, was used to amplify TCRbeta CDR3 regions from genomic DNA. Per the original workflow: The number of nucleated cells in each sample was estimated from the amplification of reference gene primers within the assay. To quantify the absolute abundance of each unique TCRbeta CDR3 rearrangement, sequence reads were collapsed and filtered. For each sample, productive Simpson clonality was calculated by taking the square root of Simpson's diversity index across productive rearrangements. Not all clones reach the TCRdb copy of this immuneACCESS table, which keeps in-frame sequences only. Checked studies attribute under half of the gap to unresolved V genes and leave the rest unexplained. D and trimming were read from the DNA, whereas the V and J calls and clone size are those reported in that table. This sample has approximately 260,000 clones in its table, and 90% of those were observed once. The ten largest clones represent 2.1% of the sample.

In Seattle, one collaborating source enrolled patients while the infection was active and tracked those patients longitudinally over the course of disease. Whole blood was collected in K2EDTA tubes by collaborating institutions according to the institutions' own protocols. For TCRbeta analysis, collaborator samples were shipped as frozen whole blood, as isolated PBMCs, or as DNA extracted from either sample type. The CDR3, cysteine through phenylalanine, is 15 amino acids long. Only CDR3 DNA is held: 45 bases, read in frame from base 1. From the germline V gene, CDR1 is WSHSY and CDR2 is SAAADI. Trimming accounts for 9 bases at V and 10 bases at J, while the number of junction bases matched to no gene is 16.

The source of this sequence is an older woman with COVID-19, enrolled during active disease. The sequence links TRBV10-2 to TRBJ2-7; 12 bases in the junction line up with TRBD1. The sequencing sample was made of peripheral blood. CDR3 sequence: CASSWAAGQGAEQYF. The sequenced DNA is TGCGCCAGTAGCTGGGCGGCGGGACAGGGGGCTGAACAGTACTTC.